This T cell receptor (beta chain) comes out of a study of OX40 agonist ivuxolimab in advanced cancers. Study details: All patients had ivuxolimab intravenously every 2 weeks at 0.01 to 10 mg/kg.

The V gene end was trimmed by 4 bases and the J gene end by 2 bases; junction bases not matched to a gene: 12. The CDR3 loop spans 17 amino acids. Germline CDR1 reads SGHDN; CDR2 reads FVKESK. In the case of this clone: What it recognizes is unknown.

Study-wide findings and caveats: CD8+ T cells showed, on average, more clonal expansion than CD4+ cells.

The protocol was immunoSEQ multiplex PCR, while the TCRdb copy is restricted to in-frame clones and leaves out a portion. The sample holds some 90,000 clones, roughly 93% seen once. The chain combines TRBV14 with TRBJ2-5; 8 bases line up with TRBD1. Sequenced here: CD4+ or CD8+ T cells sorted from blood, sampled in a trial of the OX40 agonist ivuxolimab. This clonotype was obtained from an adult with an advanced solid tumor such as melanoma, head and neck, liver or kidney cancer. CDR3 nucleotides: TGTGCCAGCAGCCCAGGGGGCGCGGCTCCCCGGCAAGAGACCCAGTACTTC. It codes for CASSPGGAAPRQETQYF.